The 11 T cell receptor beta chains below all came from one sample that was sequenced in a study of T cell responses to AZD1222 COVID-19 vaccine. Only in-frame clones appear in the TCRdb table, and some are missing; sequencing was by immunoSEQ multiplex PCR. Among about 72,000 clones, about nine tenths were seen once, and the ten largest hold 24%. The sample consisted of peripheral blood, taken on day 0 of AZD1222 vaccination. The receptors derive from an adult in good health.

J is TRBJ2-7 and V is TRBV16, with D unresolved. Germline-derived CDR1 and CDR2 are KGHSY and FQNENV. The CDR3 is made up of 12 amino acids. V was trimmed by 0 bases and J by 3 bases, leaving 3 bases between them. CDR3 coding DNA: TGTGCCAGCAGCCAATCGAACTACGAGCAGTACTTC. This codes for CASSQSNYEQYF. Supplemented by reference TRBV16 and TRBJ2-7, the full variable domain reads GEEVAQTPKHLVRGEGQKAKLYCAPIKGHSYVFWYQQVLKNEFKFLISFQNENVFDETGMPKERFSAKCLPNSPCSLEIQATKLEDSAVYFCASSQSNYEQYFGPGTRLTVT.

The chain combines TRBV4-1 with TRBJ2-3, with D uncertain. The CDR3 runs 13 residues. V was cut by 10 bases and J by 0 bases, with 11 bases left in between. Germline CDR1 is MGHRA and CDR2 is YSYEKL. The chain's CDR3 is CATRRSSTDTQYF. The CDR3 nucleotides are TGCGCCACTCGAAGGTCCAGCACAGATACGCAGTATTTT.

This rearrangement joins TRBV4-1 to TRBJ2-6; no clear D gene. Trimming removed 1 base from V and 0 bases from J, with 7 bases in between. The CDR3 extends over 16 amino acids. Germline loops: CDR1 MGHRA, CDR2 YSYEKL. CDR3 amino acids: CASSQGRSSGANVLTF. CDR3 nucleotide sequence: TGCGCCAGCAGCCAAGGACGGTCCTCTGGGGCCAACGTCCTGACTTTC.

The chain has TRBV5-1 and TRBJ2-2; D is ambiguous. The CDR3 consists of 15 residues. CDR1 SGHRS and CDR2 YFSETQ come from the germline V gene. V was shortened by 1 base and J by 2 bases, with 9 bases between the two germline ends. The CDR3 bases are TGCGCCAGCAGCTTGAATTTGGCCAACACCGGGGAGCTGTTTTTT. Translation: CASSLNLANTGELFF. Combining the CDR3 with reference TRBV5-1 and TRBJ2-2 gives the whole variable domain KAGVTQTPRYLIKTRGQQVTLSCSPISGHRSVSWYQQTPGQGLQFLFEYFSETQRNKGNFPGRFSGRQFSNSRSEMNVSTLELGDSALYLCASSLNLANTGELFFGEGSRLTVL.

J is TRBJ1-3 and V is TRBV28, with unresolved D. Germline loops: CDR1 MDHEN, CDR2 SYDVKM. V was clipped by 5 bases and J by 0 bases, with 11 bases between them. CDR3 size: 15 residues. In nucleotides, the CDR3 is TGTGCCAGCAGTCAGACGTATTTCTCTGGAAACACCATATATTTT. As protein: CASSQTYFSGNTIYF.

The chain has TRBV5-1 and TRBJ1-6; D may be TRBD1 (6 bases). The V end lost 0 bases, the J end lost 1 base, and 11 bases lay between the germline ends. Germline CDR1 is SGHRS and CDR2 is YFSETQ. The CDR3 is made up of 17 amino acids. Here the CDR3 reads CASSLALGGSYNSPLHF. The CDR3 bases are TGCGCCAGCAGCTTGGCCTTAGGGGGATCCTATAATTCACCCCTCCACTTT.

V gene TRBV7-8 combines with J gene TRBJ2-3; D remains unclear. V was cut by 5 bases and J by 2 bases, with 11 bases left in between. Per germline, CDR1 SGHVS and CDR2 FQNEAQ. This CDR3 spans 14 amino acids. CDR3 DNA sequence: TGTGCCAGCAGCCGAGACGCCAACACAGATACGCAGTATTTT. The encoded protein is CASSRDANTDTQYF.

The rearrangement joins TRBV6-5 to TRBJ2-7, with TRBD2 identical over 8 bases. J was trimmed by 1 base and V by 4 bases; bases with no gene match: 6. The CDR3 is made up of 15 amino acids. Germline CDR1 is MNHEY and CDR2 is SVGAGI. Here the CDR3 DNA reads TGTGCCAGCAGTTTTGGCGGGGGGTCTTCCTACGAGCAGTACTTC. Translated: CASSFGGGSSYEQYF.

This chain connects TRBV5-1 to TRBJ2-5, with 10 bases fitting TRBD1. The V gene end was trimmed by 6 bases and the J gene end by 5 bases; junction bases not matched to a gene: 16. The CDR3 has 17 amino acids. Germline assignment: CDR1 SGHRS and CDR2 YFSETQ. For the CDR3, the DNA is TGCGCCAGCACCACCGGGACAGGGGACCTTCCCACTGAGACCCAGTACTTC. Residues: CASTTGTGDLPTETQYF.

The rearrangement links TRBV7-8 to TRBJ1-4; tentatively, D is TRBD1 (5 bases). This CDR3 spans 13 amino acids. V lost 5 bases and J 10 bases, leaving 14 bases between the germline ends. In germline, CDR1 is SGHVS, CDR2 FQNEAQ. CDR3 loop: CASSRDPGRKLFF. In nucleotides, the CDR3 is TGTGCCAGCAGCCGGGACCCAGGGAGAAAACTGTTTTTT.

This clone came up once. The chain carries TRBV12-3 or TRBV12-4 and TRBJ1-2, with D unclear. The CDR3 sequence is 12 residues long. Trimming pared 6 bases from V and 2 bases from J, leaving 7 bases between. The CDR3 region has the DNA TGTGCCAGCAGCTGGTACAACTATGGCTACACCTTC. It encodes CASSWYNYGYTF.